This T cell receptor beta chain stems from a study of graft-versus-host responses after intestinal transplantation (TCRdb year 2021). As for the study more broadly: The transplants that recipients received were multivisceral, liver-intestinal, or isolated intestinal. All recipients received anti-thymocyte globulin induction followed by maintenance tacrolimus and steroids for approximately 3 years. After intestinal transplantation, graft-versus-host and host-versus-graft alloreactive T cell clones were followed in the graft, circulation and bone marrow using bulk TCR-beta CDR3 sequencing. To identify alloreactive clones, pre-transplant mixed lymphocyte reaction products were sequenced and compared with unstimulated pre-transplant donor and recipient T cells. Of the roughly 24 intestinal transplant recipients enrolled in the cohort, one of whom was a retransplant, 3 patients without pretransplant specimens were excluded. A peak of at least 4% donor T cells among recipient peripheral blood mononuclear cells was the definition used for donor T cell macrochimerism. Rather than going through the commercial service, samples from a few later patients were sequenced in-house on an Illumina MiSeq and processed with MiXCR. Study-wide conclusions, independent of this receptor: GvH clones were detected in recipient bone marrow, and some of these GvH clones were observed earlier in ileal mucosa or blood, consistent with an intestinal mucosal origin. Early after transplant, declines in HvG clones were associated with peak levels of circulating GvH clones. The relatively low number and heterogeneity of intestinal transplant patients limited the conclusions. Patients with donor T cell macrochimerism had high GvH to HvG T cell clonal ratios in their allografts.

The library was produced with the immunoSEQ multiplex PCR assay. For most patients, genomic DNA was isolated using the Qiagen DNeasy Blood and Tissue Kit and was shipped frozen to Adaptive Biotechnologies for TCR sequencing. High-throughput TCR-beta CDR3 sequencing of genomic DNA from most patients was performed by Adaptive Biotechnologies. Concerning the study's data processing: Adaptive's ImmunoSEQ software supplied the TCR sequencing data for more than 15 patients, while MiXCR and VDJtools were used to process three other patients. To correct CD4 versus CD8 sorting errors, sequences present in both subsets at a frequency ratio below 5:1 were removed. CDR3 nucleotide sequences shared by donor and recipient were removed because the origin of these sequences could not be assigned. To count as alloreactive, a clone needed at least 2-fold expansion over unstimulated cells and a minimum CFSE-low frequency of 0.002% (template counts) or 0.001% (read counts). Clones detected in sequenced pre-transplant spleen, lymph node, or MLR CFSE-low populations of the donor or recipient were defined as mappable. The cumulative frequency of alloreactive clones was calculated as a percentage of all sequences, weighted by copy number. What TCRdb holds here is the immuneACCESS table cut down to in-frame rearrangements. Part of the clones is not present; checked against another copy, under half of the missing clones reflect an unresolved V gene, and the others are unexplained. V and J calls and clone size come straight from that table; D and trimming were deduced from the DNA. Within this sample are approximately 14,000 clones, with around 38% of them counted one time only. Clones ranked in the top ten supply more than 1% of the sample.

This specimen's time point label, per the study, means: cells obtained before transplantation from donor or recipient. In mixed lymphocyte reactions, some 200,000 CFSE-labeled pre-transplant responders were plated with some 200,000 irradiated violet-dye-labeled stimulators and cultured for 6 days. Proliferating CD3+CD4+CFSE-low and CD3+CD8+CFSE-low responder cells were FACS-sorted on a BD Influx sorter after the mixed lymphocyte reaction. Inclusive of the bounding cysteine and phenylalanine, the CDR3 is 12 residues long. Kept here is only the CDR3 DNA, which spans 36 bases and is read in frame from base 1. Via the germline V gene (reference sequence), CDR1 is MNHNY and CDR2 SVGAGI. Worth noting for this clone: One end of the junction is discordant with germline, which a read error may explain.

The sequence is built from TRBV6-6 and TRBJ1-1, and 7 bases in between align with TRBD1. The sequences come from alloreactive CD4+ T cells from a mixed lymphocyte reaction culture, collected before intestinal transplant. The cell subset or site label for this specimen denotes: CFSE-low proliferating T cells sorted from roughly six-day pre-transplant mixed lymphocyte reaction (GvH or HvG direction). This clonotype was obtained from a human patient who received an intestinal transplant. CDR3 region: CASSYRDSLHLF. The nucleotide sequence is TGTGCCAGCAGTTACCGGGACAGTCTTCACCTCTTT.